These 18 T cell receptor beta chains share one sample of origin, sequenced in a study of tissue T cells after allogeneic stem cell transplantation. The data were produced by immunoSEQ multiplex PCR, yet TCRdb's version contains in-frame clones alone and is incomplete. The data contain 40,000 to 60,000 clones, 73% of them singletons. Sequenced sample: sorted cells pooled from one or two spleens. The receptor source for this set is a pool of C57BL/6 mice in good health.

On this clone: Gene names are mouse gene names. The CDR3 end is not reached by the read, which stops 1 residue before it; the germline J gene fills it in. V usage is TRBV16 and J usage is TRBJ1-1; 9 bases fit TRBD1. Germline lookup yields CDR1 SGHSA and CDR2 FRNQAP. J lost 3 bases, V lost 8 bases, and 4 bases had no gene match. The CDR3 has 13 residues. The CDR3 DNA, read in part, is TGTGCAAGCCTCCGGGACAGGGACACAGAAGTCTTC. As protein: CASLRDRDTEVF. The CDR3 in full is CASLRDRDTEVFF.

Remarks on this clone: Gene and germline names: mouse. The CDR3 end is not reached by the read, which stops 1 residue before it; the germline J gene fills it in. The chain joins TRBV12-2 to TRBJ2-7, with D possibly being TRBD1 (6 bases). Per germline, CDR1 SGHLS and CDR2 HYDKME. The germline V and J ends were trimmed by 0 bases and 0 bases, with 8 bases remaining between them. This CDR3 is 14 amino acids long. The part of the CDR3 DNA that was read is TGTGCCAGCTCTCTCGGACAGCACTCCTATGAACAGTAC. Amino acid sequence: CASSLGQHSYEQY. The whole CDR3 protein is CASSLGQHSYEQYF.

As to this clone: Germline and genes: mouse. The sequenced fragment ends 1 residue before the CDR3 boundary, so the rest is inferred from the germline J gene. The chain has TRBV15 and TRBJ2-5; D perhaps matches TRBD1 (5 bases). Trimming removed 1 base at V and 6 bases at J, with 5 bases between. The CDR3 totals 12 residues. Germline CDR1 reads SGHND; CDR2 reads FRSKSL. The CDR3 bases that were read are TGTGCCAGCAGTTTAGAGGGGGACACCCAGTAC. Its protein product is CASSLEGDTQY. The entire CDR3 reads CASSLEGDTQYF.

With respect to this clone: Gene names are mouse gene names. The missing CDR3 end, 1 residue past where the read stops, is filled in from the germline J gene. The sample holds other DNA sequences that translate to the same CDR3. The rearrangement links TRBV4 to TRBJ1-1; a weak D match, TRBD1 (6 bases). The CDR3 has 13 amino acids. The V end lost 5 bases, the J end lost 2 bases, and 9 bases lay between the germline ends. Looked up from germline, CDR1 is LGHDT and CDR2 is YNNKQL (reference sequence). Here the CDR3 reads CASSRQANTEVFF. The sequenced CDR3 bases are TGTGCCAGCAGCCGACAGGCTAACACAGAAGTCTTC.

Of note for this clone: Gene names follow the mouse nomenclature. The CDR3 end falls 1 residue outside the read, so it is completed with the germline J gene. The chain is built from TRBV2 and TRBJ1-2; the match to TRBD1 covers 8 bases. CDR1 and CDR2 (germline): LGHNA, YSYQKL. The CDR3 runs 14 residues. The ends lost 0 bases at V and 6 bases at J; junction bases unmatched: 3. CDR3: CASSQDGRGPDYTF. The covered CDR3 bases are TGTGCCAGCAGCCAAGATGGCAGGGGGCCCGACTACACC.

In regard to this clone: Gene labels here are mouse ones. The CDR3 bases that were read are TGTGCCAGCAGTATGACAGGGAACACCGGGCAGCTCTAC. Translating it yields CASSMTGNTGQLY. The whole CDR3 reads CASSMTGNTGQLYF. J is TRBJ2-2 and V is TRBV19; 7 bases are shared with TRBD1. The read ends 1 residue before the CDR3 terminus; that terminus is restored from the germline J gene. The CDR3 contains 14 residues. V shed 2 bases, J shed 2 bases, and the junction held 0 bases outside the gene matches. CDR1 FNHDT and CDR2 SITEND come from the germline V gene (reference sequence).

About this clone itself: Germline and genes here are mouse. The sequence runs out 1 residue before the end of the CDR3; the remainder is reconstructed from the germline J gene. The rearrangement joins TRBV13-2 to TRBJ2-1, with 8 bases that match TRBD2. CDR3 length equals 15 residues. Losses at the gene ends were 0 bases for V and 7 bases for J; bases not matched to a gene: 6. CDR1 and CDR2 from the germline V gene are NNHNN and SYGAGS (reference sequence). CDR3 residues: CASGDAGGRRAEQFF. The part of the CDR3 DNA that was read is TGTGCCAGCGGTGATGCTGGGGGGCGGAGAGCTGAGCAGTTC.

Comment on this clone: The genes and germline here are from mouse. The sequence runs out 1 residue before the end of the CDR3; the remainder is reconstructed from the germline J gene. This rearrangement joins TRBV31 to TRBJ2-5; tentatively, D is TRBD1 (5 bases). V was clipped by 1 base and J by 6 bases, with 8 bases between them. CDR3 length equals 12 residues. In germline, CDR1 is GKSSPN, CDR2 SITVG. This CDR3 reads CAWSQGRDTQYF. The DNA read from the CDR3 is TGTGCCTGGAGTCAGGGGAGGGACACCCAGTAC.

A note on this clone: Gene names denote mouse genes. CDR3 bases read: TGTGCCAGCGGGGCCTGGGGGATTAACCAAGACACCCAGTAC. The encoded protein is CASGAWGINQDTQY. From start to end, the CDR3 is CASGAWGINQDTQYF. The chain is built from TRBV13-2 and TRBJ2-5, with 7 nucleotides matching TRBD2. The read terminates 1 residue before the CDR3 end, so the remaining end is supplied by the germline J gene. The V and J ends lost 5 bases and 0 bases, in that order; junction bases with no gene match: 6. This CDR3 is 15 amino acids long. Germline CDR1 NNHNN, CDR2 SYGAGS (reference sequence).

On this clone: Gene and germline names: mouse. The read ends 1 residue before the CDR3 terminus; that terminus is restored from the germline J gene. The V and J genes are TRBV5 and TRBJ1-1; possible D gene TRBD1, 5 bases. This CDR3 has 16 residues. From germline, CDR1 is LGHNA and CDR2 YNLKQL (reference sequence). The V end lost 0 bases, the J end lost 0 bases, and 11 bases lay between the germline ends. CDR3 amino acids: CASSQDREGANTEVFF. The part of the CDR3 DNA that was read is TGTGCCAGCAGCCAAGACAGGGAAGGAGCAAACACAGAAGTCTTC.

About this clone: The germline and genes are mouse ones. The CDR3 end is not reached by the read, which stops 1 residue before it; the germline J gene fills it in. This chain connects TRBV4 to TRBJ2-4; D is perhaps TRBD2 (6 bases). The CDR3 runs 15 residues. V lost 3 bases to trimming and J lost 0 bases, with 10 bases between them. Germline lookup yields CDR1 LGHDT and CDR2 YNNKQL (reference sequence). The part of the CDR3 DNA that was read is TGTGCCAGCAGCTATCAACTGGGAAGTCAAAACACCTTGTAC. It translates to CASSYQLGSQNTLY. The full CDR3 reads CASSYQLGSQNTLYF.

This clone has more than one count but fewer than ten. Genes and germline are mouse. The read terminates 1 residue ahead of where the CDR3 ends, so the germline J gene completes it. This chain joins TRBV13-2 and TRBJ2-5, with 9 bases aligning to TRBD1. Germline trimming cut 3 bases from V and 3 bases from J; bases unmatched to any gene: 2. CDR3 length: 14 residues. Germline assignment: CDR1 NNHNN and CDR2 SYGAGS (reference sequence). CDR3 protein: CASGVDRGQDTQYF. The CDR3 bases that were read are TGTGCCAGCGGTGTCGACAGGGGGCAAGACACCCAGTAC.

Comments on this clone: Mouse gene names and germline throughout. The CDR3 loop is CASRRQGARDTQYF. Partial CDR3 DNA: TGTGCCAGCAGACGACAGGGGGCGCGAGACACCCAGTAC. V usage is TRBV4 and J usage is TRBJ2-5; 10 nucleotides align to TRBD1. With the read ending 1 residue before the CDR3 end, the germline J gene is used to fill in that end. The CDR3 is 14 residues long. Per the germline V gene, CDR1 is LGHDT and CDR2 is YNNKQL (reference sequence). The V and J ends lost 6 bases and 5 bases, in that order; junction bases with no gene match: 5.

About this clone itself: Gene names and germline match the mouse. The CDR3 is cut off 1 residue early in the read; its end comes from the germline J gene. The V gene is TRBV2, the J gene TRBJ2-7; 11 bases line up with TRBD2. In germline, CDR1 is LGHNA, CDR2 YSYQKL. The CDR3 totals 15 residues. Trimming cost V 0 bases and J 3 bases; bases outside gene matches: 1. CDR3: CASSQDGTGGYEQYF. The sequenced part of the CDR3 DNA is TGTGCCAGCAGCCAAGACGGGACTGGGGGCTATGAACAGTAC.

This clone was counted once. Mouse names are used for the genes. The sequenced fragment ends 1 residue before the CDR3 boundary, so the rest is inferred from the germline J gene. The chain is built from TRBV13-3 and TRBJ2-5; 12 bases match TRBD2. The CDR3 is 16 amino acids. Trimming cost V 3 bases and J 0 bases; bases outside gene matches: 2. In germline, CDR1 is NNHDY, CDR2 SYVADS. CDR3 DNA, as far as it was read: TGTGCCAGCAGTGTCGGACTGGGGGGGAACCAAGACACCCAGTAC. It yields the protein CASSVGLGGNQDTQY. The whole CDR3 sequence reads CASSVGLGGNQDTQYF.

This clone was counted once. Gene names follow the mouse nomenclature. CDR3 bases read: TGTGCCAGCAGTTACGACACAGAAGTCTTC. Its protein product is CASSYDTEVF. The entire CDR3 is CASSYDTEVFF. This chain joins TRBV15 and TRBJ1-1; the D is unclear. Read sequence stops 1 residue before the CDR3 end, and the germline J gene provides the missing end. The CDR3 runs to 11 residues. The V end was cut by 4 bases, the J end by 3 bases, with 3 bases between. The germline V gene encodes CDR1 SGHND and CDR2 FRSKSL.

Concerning this clone itself: Mouse germline and gene names are used. Read coverage stops 1 residue before the CDR3 terminus; the germline J gene supplies the remainder. The V call is TRBV13-3, the J call TRBJ2-7; a weak D match, TRBD1 (6 bases). The V and J ends lost 5 bases and 7 bases respectively, with 13 bases between them. Germline CDR1 and CDR2: NNHDY and SYVADS. This CDR3 is 12 amino acids long. This CDR3 reads CASSYREGEQYF. The part of the CDR3 DNA that was read is TGTGCCAGCAGCTACAGGGAGGGAGAACAGTAC.

This clone was counted a few times. All gene names here are mouse names. The sequenced fragment ends 1 residue before the CDR3 boundary, so the rest is inferred from the germline J gene. The genes are TRBV24 and TRBJ1-2; 10 nucleotides align to TRBD1. This CDR3 has 14 residues. The V gene's germline CDR1 is KGHTA and CDR2 FRNEEI. Trimming took 6 bases from V and 3 from J; bases not matched to a gene: 4. The part of the CDR3 DNA that was read is TGTGCCAGCAGACGGGACAGGGGACACTCCGACTACACC. Its protein is CASRRDRGHSDYT. The whole CDR3 is CASRRDRGHSDYTF.